These 5 T cell receptor beta chains originate from one sample sequenced in a study of T cell repertoires in cytomegalovirus infection. Their recognized antigens are unknown. TCRdb itself ran the reads through MiXCR, one entry per CDR3 protein. The data show around 430,000 distinct CDR3 sequences, 40% to 50% seen once. The sample in question was cultured PBMCs, obtained from culture after CMV antigen stimulation. The source of these receptors is a human donor in good health (CMV status not recorded). Some clones in this sample may be carry-over from other donors' samples.

The table lists this clonotype with a few counts. V and J are TRBV7-6 and TRBJ2-4; D gene unclear. CDR3 length: 14 residues. The germline V and J ends were trimmed by 2 bases and 9 bases, with 14 bases remaining between them. Germline loops: CDR1 SGHVS, CDR2 FNYEAQ. CDR3 loop: CASSLYAGVSIQYF. The CDR3 coding sequence is TGTGCCAGCAGCTTATATGCTGGGGTTAGCATTCAGTACTTC.

The chain's CDR3 is CASSDPDRGILEQYF. DNA for the CDR3: TGCGCCAGCAGTGACCCAGACAGGGGGATCCTCGAGCAGTACTTC. The rearrangement joins TRBV10-2 to TRBJ2-7, with TRBD1 matching over 9 bases. This CDR3 contains 15 residues. Germline loops: CDR1 WSHSY, CDR2 SAAADI. Trimming removed 3 bases from V and 6 bases from J; junction bases left unmatched: 9.

This chain links TRBV5-6 with TRBJ2-5, with TRBD2 matching over 12 bases. The junction had 12 bases not matched to a gene; V was cut back by 7 bases and J by 2 bases. Germline loops: CDR1 SGHDT, CDR2 YYEEEE. The CDR3 is 17 amino acids. CDR3 in amino acids: CASRVGLAGIPQETQYF. CDR3 in DNA: TGTGCCAGCCGGGTGGGACTAGCGGGTATTCCGCAAGAGACCCAGTACTTC.

This clonotype was found a few times. The gene calls are TRBV25-1 and TRBJ2-3; TRBD2 aligns across 8 bases. The CDR3 spans 14 residues. Germline V gives CDR1 MGHDK, CDR2 SYGVNS. V trimming: 7 bases; J trimming: 0 bases; junction bases outside the gene matches: 3. The CDR3 sequence is CASTKRGSTDTQYF. The CDR3 DNA sequence: TGTGCCAGCACAAAGCGGGGGAGCACAGATACGCAGTATTTT.

This chain uses TRBV6-1 with TRBJ2-7, with D possibly being TRBD1 or TRBD2 (5 bases each). The CDR3 spans 12 residues. Looked up from germline, CDR1 is MNHNS and CDR2 is SASEGT. Trimming left V 3 bases short and J 5 bases short, with 8 bases between. CDR3: CASSELGDEQYF. The CDR3, as DNA: TGTGCCAGCAGTGAGTTGGGGGACGAGCAGTACTTC.